The 4 T cell receptor beta chains presented below share a single source sample, sequenced in a study of T cells after posttransplantation cyclophosphamide. The naive gate required viable CD3+CD4+ or CD3+CD8+ cells with CCR7+CD45RA+CD45RO-CD95-CD27+CD28+ phenotype. Produced via immunoSEQ multiplex PCR; TCRdb's table is partial and in-frame only. The table lists more than 30,000 clones, about 93% of them singletons. The source material was naive CD4+ T cells sorted from PBMCs. These receptors were taken from a woman in her sixties or seventies in good health, CMV-negative, and a related stem cell transplant donor.

The rearrangement links TRBV7-3 to TRBJ2-2, with 10 bases aligning to TRBD2. Germline values: CDR1 SGHTA, CDR2 FQGTGA. V gave up 3 bases and J gave up 2 bases; unmatched junction bases: 6. CDR3 length: 17 residues. CDR3 protein: CASSFLAGVGNTGELFF. The CDR3 nucleotides are TGTGCCAGCAGCTTCCTAGCGGGGGTGGGAAACACCGGGGAGCTGTTTTTT.

The J gene is TRBJ2-5, the V gene TRBV29-1; 8 bases are shared with TRBD1. Trimming took 4 bases from V and 5 from J; bases not matched to a gene: 6. Germline V gives CDR1 SQVTM, CDR2 ANQGSEA. The CDR3 loop spans 13 amino acids. CDR3 sequence: CSVGVRGLETQYF. The DNA of the CDR3 is TGCAGCGTTGGGGTCAGGGGGCTTGAGACCCAGTACTTC.

The V and J genes are TRBV9 and TRBJ2-5; tentative D call: TRBD2 (5 bases). The germline V gene has CDR1 SGDLS and CDR2 YYNGEE. V was cut by 6 bases and J by 3 bases, with 12 bases left in between. The length of the CDR3 is 13 residues. CDR3 in amino acids: CASTTGSEETQYF. The CDR3 DNA reads TGTGCCAGCACTACGGGGTCCGAAGAGACCCAGTACTTC.

The V and J genes are TRBV28 and TRBJ1-6; 7 bases fit TRBD1. Germline V gene data show CDR1 as MDHEN and CDR2 as SYDVKM. CDR3 length equals 14 residues. With 11 bases clipped from V and 5 bases from J, the junction kept 9 bases outside the gene matches. In DNA, the CDR3 is TGTGCCGCAGCAGGGGGAGGACATAATTCACCCCTCCACTTT. Protein sequence: CAAAGGGHNSPLHF.